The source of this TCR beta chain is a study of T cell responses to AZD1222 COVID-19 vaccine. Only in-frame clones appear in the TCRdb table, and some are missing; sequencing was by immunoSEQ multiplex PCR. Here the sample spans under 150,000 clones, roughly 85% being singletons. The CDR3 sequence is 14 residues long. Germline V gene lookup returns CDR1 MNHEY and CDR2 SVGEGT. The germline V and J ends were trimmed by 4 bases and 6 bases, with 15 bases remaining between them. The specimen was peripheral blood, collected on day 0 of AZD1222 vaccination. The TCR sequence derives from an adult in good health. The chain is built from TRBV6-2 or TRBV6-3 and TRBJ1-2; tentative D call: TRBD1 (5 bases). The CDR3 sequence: CASSSTQGSNGYTF. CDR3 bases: TGTGCCAGCAGTTCCACTCAGGGCTCAAATGGCTACACCTTC.